This TCR beta chain was captured by sequencing in a study of CD8+CD57+ T cells in acquired aplastic anemia. Overall study context: Quantities of DNA derived from sorted CD4+ and CD8+ cells averaged around 3.2 ug. On average, healthy donors gave approximately 11 million reads for CD4+ cells.

This clonotype was counted many times. Its antigen is undetermined. A read error may produce the germline difference seen at one junction end. General study findings and limits: A significant difference in CD8+ Simpson's diversity between patients and controls was not found. Researchers report that some 31 CD8+ CDR3 sequences appeared in both patients and controls.

Genomic DNA, the template, was used for profiling of the TCR beta VDJ and CDR3. TCRdb processed the reads anew with MiXCR; each CDR3 protein has one entry. The sample contains some 120,000 distinct CDR3 sequences, around 50% of which appear only once. CDR1 is LNHDA, CDR2 SQIVND, per germline (reference sequence). The CDR3 length is 15 residues. Sequencing was carried out using sorted CD4+, CD8+, or CD8+CD57+ T cells (not recorded which) from PBMCs. This chain links TRBV19 with TRBJ2-7, with TRBD1 as a possible D gene (5 bases). This sequence was found in a human donor in good health, serving as a control. The CDR3: CASSIDPGRNYEQHF. The DNA of the CDR3 is TGTGCCAGTAGTATAGATCCAGGGCGTAACTACGAGCAGCACTTC. Full variable domain (rest looked up from reference TRBV19 and TRBJ2-7): DGGITQSPKYLFRKEGQNVTLSCEQNLNHDAMYWYRQDPGQGLRLIYYSQIVNDFQKGDIAEGYSVSREKKESFPLTVTSAQKNPTAFYLCASSIDPGRNYEQHFGPGTRLTVT.